Each of the 30 T cell receptor beta chains below was sequenced from the same sample in a study of OX40 agonist ivuxolimab in advanced cancers. Libraries were prepared by immunoSEQ multiplex PCR; TCRdb keeps only in-frame clonotypes and omits some of them. The sample yields approximately 12,000 clones, roughly two thirds seen once. The sequenced sample was CD4+ or CD8+ T cells sorted from blood, obtained in a trial of the OX40 agonist ivuxolimab. The origin of the receptors is an adult with an advanced solid tumor such as melanoma, head and neck, liver or kidney cancer.

The chain combines TRBV11-3 with TRBJ2-1, with 10 positions matching TRBD2. Germline values: CDR1 SGHNT, CDR2 YENEEA. CDR3 length: 15 amino acids. Trimming took 1 base from V and 8 from J; bases not matched to a gene: 5. The CDR3 spells CASSLGAGGRHEQFF. DNA for the CDR3: TGTGCCAGCAGCTTAGGAGCGGGAGGGAGGCATGAGCAGTTCTTC. Together with reference TRBV11-3 and TRBJ2-1, the CDR3 gives the full variable domain: EAGVVQSPRYKIIEKKQPVAFWCNPISGHNTLYWYLQNLGQGPELLIRYENEEAVDDSQLPKDRFSAERLKGVDSTLKIQPAELGDSAVYLCASSLGAGGRHEQFFGPGTRLTVL.

This CDR3 reads CASNSDSYEQYF. The CDR3 nucleotides read TGTGCCAGTAACAGCGACTCCTACGAGCAGTACTTC. The genes are TRBV19 and TRBJ2-5; D remains ambiguous. TRBJ2-7 explains the end of the DNA better; the J call may be wrong. The CDR3 has 12 amino acids. Germline V gene data show CDR1 as LNHDA and CDR2 as SQIVND (reference sequence).

The chain links TRBV6-5 to TRBJ2-5; unclear D gene. The CDR3 covers 14 residues. V was shortened by 6 bases and J by 1 base, with 12 bases between the two germline ends. Germline-derived CDR1 and CDR2 are MNHEY and SVGAGI. CDR3 loop: CASSLTWLQETQYF. The CDR3 bases are TGTGCCAGCAGCTTGACATGGCTCCAAGAGACCCAGTACTTC.

DNA for the CDR3: TGTGCCAGTACAGAACTAGCGGACTCCTACAATGAGCAGTTCTTC. It is translated as CASTELADSYNEQFF. V and J are TRBV19 and TRBJ2-1; 8 bases map to TRBD2. With 7 bases clipped from V and 0 bases from J, the junction kept 5 bases outside the gene matches. Germline CDR1 is LNHDA and CDR2 is SQIVND (reference sequence). This CDR3 is built from 15 residues.

CDR3 in DNA: TGTGCCACCGGTACAGGGAGGGATGAGCAGTTCTTC. Residues: CATGTGRDEQFF. The gene calls are TRBV15 and TRBJ2-1; D possibly corresponds to TRBD2 (7 bases). The CDR3 has 12 amino acids. Trimming shortened V by 8 bases and J by 8 bases, and 13 bases separated the two germline ends. Germline loops: CDR1 LNHNV, CDR2 YYDKDF (reference sequence).

By sample share, this clone is medium-sized. V and J are TRBV2 and TRBJ1-2; maybe TRBD1 (5 bases). Germline V gene data show CDR1 as SNHLY and CDR2 as FYNNEI. With 7 bases removed from V and 8 bases from J, the gap between germline ends came to 17 bases. The CDR3 is 13 residues long. The CDR3, as DNA: TGTGCCAGCACCCCAACGGGGCGCCCGGGCTACACCTTC. It specifies CASTPTGRPGYTF.

The gene calls are TRBV4-2 and TRBJ2-1; 9 positions agree with TRBD2. From germline, CDR1 is LGHNA and CDR2 YNFKEQ. CDR3 size: 15 residues. V gave up 4 bases and J gave up 7 bases; unmatched junction bases: 8. CDR3 coding DNA: TGTGCCAGCAGCCCGTTAGCGGGAGAAATGAATGAGCAGTTCTTC. Translation: CASSPLAGEMNEQFF.

In this sample, this clone turned up a few times. V usage is TRBV28 and J usage is TRBJ1-1, with 10 bases lining up with TRBD1. With 5 bases clipped from V and 1 base from J, the junction kept 7 bases outside the gene matches. Germline CDR1 is MDHEN and CDR2 is SYDVKM. The CDR3 spans 16 residues. CDR3 region: CASSQGQGLSNTEAFF. CDR3 nucleotides: TGTGCCAGCAGTCAGGGACAGGGGTTATCGAACACTGAAGCTTTCTTT.

The chain is built from TRBV28 and TRBJ1-2, with D possibly matching TRBD1 (5 bases). From germline, CDR1 is MDHEN and CDR2 SYDVKM. The V end was cut by 10 bases, the J end by 8 bases, with 14 bases between. CDR3 length: 11 residues. DNA for the CDR3: TGTGCCACCACTTGGGGGTACGGCTACACCTTC. This encodes CATTWGYGYTF.

This chain connects TRBV19 to TRBJ1-5; D remains ambiguous. V was trimmed by 3 bases and J by 4 bases, leaving 4 bases between them. This CDR3 comprises 12 residues. Germline V CDR1 and CDR2: LNHDA, SQIVND (reference sequence). This CDR3 reads CASSMYNQPQHF. The CDR3 coding sequence is TGTGCCAGTAGTATGTATAATCAGCCCCAGCATTTT.

This clone was recorded only once. The chain links TRBV11-3 to TRBJ2-2; D might be TRBD2 (6 bases). Germline lookup yields CDR1 SGHNT and CDR2 YENEEA. V was trimmed by 0 bases and J by 5 bases, leaving 7 bases between them. The CDR3 has 14 residues. The CDR3 loop reads CASSLDGGTGELFF. The CDR3 region has the DNA TGTGCCAGCAGCTTAGACGGAGGGACCGGGGAGCTGTTTTTT.

This clone was picked up a small number of times. The chain recombines TRBV7-9 with TRBJ1-2; D is perhaps TRBD1 (6 bases). The germline V gene has CDR1 SEHNR and CDR2 FQNEAQ (reference sequence). V was shortened by 2 bases and J by 4 bases, with 20 bases between the two germline ends. This CDR3 is 17 amino acids long. The CDR3, as DNA: TGTGCCAGCAGCTTATCAAAGGACAGTTCGGAGCCCTATGGCTACACCTTC. Its protein product is CASSLSKDSSEPYGYTF.

The chain uses TRBV6-5 and TRBJ2-3, with D possibly being TRBD2 (5 bases). V was shortened by 2 bases and J by 6 bases, with 12 bases between the two germline ends. This CDR3 has 14 residues. Germline V CDR1 and CDR2: MNHEY, SVGAGI. The CDR3 sequence: CASSYGGLRDTQYF. CDR3 coding DNA: TGTGCCAGCAGTTACGGAGGACTCCGCGATACGCAGTATTTT.

The chain carries TRBV5-4 and TRBJ1-5, with 9 bases matching TRBD1. The V gene's germline CDR1 is SGHNT and CDR2 YYREEE (reference sequence). V shed 2 bases and J 6 bases; nucleotides not matched to a gene: 3. The length of the CDR3 is 14 residues. CDR3 amino acids: CASSLGQGTQPQHF. The CDR3, as DNA: TGTGCCAGCAGCTTAGGACAGGGGACTCAGCCCCAGCATTTT.

In its sample, this clone was seen a few times. V and J are TRBV6-1 and TRBJ2-3; 9 bases are shared with TRBD1. The germline CDR1 and CDR2 sequences are MNHNS and SASEGT. Trimming took 4 bases from V and 4 from J; bases not matched to a gene: 6. CDR3 length: 15 amino acids. The CDR3 reads CASSVRDRVPDTQYF. The CDR3, as DNA: TGTGCCAGCAGTGTCCGGGACAGGGTGCCAGATACGCAGTATTTT.

Written as DNA, the CDR3 is TGCGCCAGCAGCCTCGGGACAGGGACTAACGAGCAGTACTTC. This codes for CASSLGTGTNEQYF. The rearrangement links TRBV4-1 to TRBJ2-7; 9 positions agree with TRBD1. CDR1 MGHRA and CDR2 YSYEKL come from the germline V gene. J gave up 5 bases and V 4 bases, and 6 bases lay outside the gene matches. This CDR3 spans 14 amino acids.

This sequence joins TRBV28 and TRBJ2-1; 10 nucleotides match TRBD2. Germline lookup yields CDR1 MDHEN and CDR2 SYDVKM. V shed 4 bases and J 4 bases; nucleotides not matched to a gene: 7. CDR3 length: 16 residues. The CDR3 region has the DNA TGTGCCAGCAGTTCTTCCGGGACTAGCGTTTACAATGAGCAGTTCTTC. Protein product: CASSSSGTSVYNEQFF. Full variable domain (rest looked up from reference TRBV28 and TRBJ2-1): DVKVTQSSRYLVKRTGEKVFLECVQDMDHENMFWYRQDPGLGLRLIYFSYDVKMKEKGDIPEGYSVSREKKERFSLILESASTNQTSMYLCASSSSGTSVYNEQFFGPGTRLTVL.

J is TRBJ1-4 and V is TRBV15; D might be TRBD1 (5 bases). Germline V gene data show CDR1 as LNHNV and CDR2 as YYDKDF (reference sequence). The CDR3 runs 15 residues. V was pared by 0 bases and J by 3 bases, with 8 bases between. The CDR3 bases are TGTGCCACCAGCAGAGAGGGCAGGGCTAATGAAAAACTGTTTTTT. This sequence encodes CATSREGRANEKLFF.

This chain uses TRBV5-1 with TRBJ2-1; 9 bases are a match to TRBD1. V shed 3 bases and J 6 bases; nucleotides not matched to a gene: 1. The V gene's germline CDR1 is SGHRS and CDR2 YFSETQ. The CDR3 is made up of 13 amino acids. As DNA, the CDR3 is TGCGCCAGCAGCTGGACAGGGGCCAATGAGCAGTTCTTC. Amino acid sequence: CASSWTGANEQFF.

This clone was found once. This chain uses TRBV11-2 with TRBJ2-2; no clear D gene. The CDR3 is 12 residues long. The V gene's germline CDR1 is SGHAT and CDR2 FQNNGV. The V end lost 6 bases, the J end lost 7 bases, and 9 bases lay between the germline ends. The CDR3 sequence is CASRSANGELFF. Written as DNA, the CDR3 is TGTGCCAGCAGAAGCGCCAACGGGGAGCTGTTTTTT.

This clone was counted between two and nine times. CDR3 DNA sequence: TGTGCCAGCAGACAAACTAGCGGACGCTCCTACGAGCAGTACTTC. This gives the protein CASRQTSGRSYEQYF. The chain joins TRBV28 to TRBJ2-7; 8 bases map to TRBD2. The CDR3 runs 15 residues. With V trimmed by 6 bases and J by 0 bases, 7 bases remained unmatched. CDR1 is MDHEN, CDR2 SYDVKM, per germline.

In its sample, this clone was seen a few times. The rearrangement joins TRBV4-1 to TRBJ2-2; 7 positions agree with TRBD1. CDR3 length equals 13 residues. With V trimmed by 2 bases and J by 6 bases, 0 bases remained unmatched. Germline values: CDR1 MGHRA, CDR2 YSYEKL. The CDR3 DNA is TGCGCCAGCAGCCAAACAGGGGCCGGGGAGCTGTTTTTT. This gives the protein CASSQTGAGELFF.

V gene TRBV28 combines with J gene TRBJ2-1; TRBD2 matches 7 bases. CDR3 length: 16 residues. Germline assignment: CDR1 MDHEN and CDR2 SYDVKM. The V and J ends lost 5 bases and 7 bases, in that order; junction bases with no gene match: 14. The CDR3 loop reads CASSPSGGSWGNEQFF. Written as DNA, the CDR3 is TGTGCCAGCAGTCCCTCTGGCGGGAGCTGGGGAAATGAGCAGTTCTTC. The variable domain in full, completed from reference TRBV28 and TRBJ2-1, reads DVKVTQSSRYLVKRTGEKVFLECVQDMDHENMFWYRQDPGLGLRLIYFSYDVKMKEKGDIPEGYSVSREKKERFSLILESASTNQTSMYLCASSPSGGSWGNEQFFGPGTRLTVL.

The rearrangement uses TRBV9 and TRBJ2-5; 10 bases fit TRBD2. The CDR3 spans 15 residues. V trimming: 4 bases; J trimming: 4 bases; junction bases outside the gene matches: 7. CDR1 and CDR2 (germline): SGDLS, YYNGEE. In DNA, the CDR3 is TGTGCCAGCAGCCTTGGACTAGCGGTGGGAGAGACCCAGTACTTC. Encoded protein: CASSLGLAVGETQYF.

This clone is medium-sized by share. The chain combines TRBV7-9 with TRBJ2-2; possible D gene TRBD2, 5 bases. Germline loops: CDR1 SEHNR, CDR2 FQNEAQ (reference sequence). The length of the CDR3 is 15 residues. V shed 5 bases and J shed 0 bases, with 10 bases lying between them. The CDR3 DNA reads TGTGCCAGCAGCCGGACTTCTACGAACACCGGGGAGCTGTTTTTT. It codes for CASSRTSTNTGELFF. Full variable domain (outside the CDR3, taken from reference TRBV7-9 and TRBJ2-2): DTGVSQNPRHKITKRGQNVTFRCDPISEHNRLYWYRQTLGQGPEFLTYFQNEAQLEKSRLLSDRFSAERPKGSFSTLEIQRTEQGDSAMYLCASSRTSTNTGELFFGEGSRLTVL.

This clone was detected only once. The chain combines TRBV25-1 with TRBJ2-5; D uncertain. The CDR3 is 12 residues long. V was cut by 4 bases and J by 5 bases, with 8 bases left in between. The germline V gene encodes CDR1 MGHDK and CDR2 SYGVNS. The CDR3 loop reads CASSGPRETQYF. The CDR3 nucleotides are TGTGCCAGCAGTGGCCCAAGGGAGACCCAGTACTTC. Complete variable domain (other parts from reference TRBV25-1 and TRBJ2-5): EADIYQTPRYLVIGTGKKITLECSQTMGHDKMYWYQQDPGMELHLIHYSYGVNSTEKGDLSSESTVSRIRTEHFPLTLESARPSHTSQYLCASSGPRETQYFGPGTRLLVL.

This clone occurred a few times. This chain joins TRBV30 and TRBJ2-7; 10 nucleotides line up with TRBD2. Germline V gene sequence: CDR1 GTSNPN, CDR2 SVGIG (reference sequence). V gave up 3 bases and J gave up 6 bases; unmatched junction bases: 8. The CDR3 covers 14 residues. The CDR3 is CAWRRRTSGVEQYF. The CDR3 region has the DNA TGTGCCTGGAGGAGGAGGACTAGCGGAGTCGAGCAGTACTTC.

The chain carries TRBV7-3 and TRBJ2-1; D call uncertain. CDR1 is SGHTA and CDR2 is FQGTGA in the germline V gene. Between the trimmed V and J ends, which lost 2 bases and 7 bases, there was a span of 9 bases. The CDR3 spans 13 residues. The CDR3 loop is CASSLYPSNEQFF. In DNA, the CDR3 is TGTGCCAGCAGCTTATACCCGTCGAATGAGCAGTTCTTC.

This sequence joins TRBV7-9 and TRBJ2-1; TRBD2 aligns across 15 bases. V shed 5 bases, J shed 7 bases, and the junction held 12 bases outside the gene matches. CDR3 length: 18 amino acids. Germline V gene sequence: CDR1 SEHNR, CDR2 FQNEAQ (reference sequence). The CDR3 loop is CASSTWTSGRARLNEQFF. CDR3 in DNA: TGTGCCAGCAGCACATGGACTAGCGGGAGGGCCCGTTTGAATGAGCAGTTCTTC.

J is TRBJ2-7 and V is TRBV7-2, with 8 nucleotides matching TRBD1. Germline V CDR1 and CDR2: SGHTA, FQGNSA. Trimming removed 5 bases from V and 4 bases from J; junction bases left unmatched: 1. This CDR3 spans 12 amino acids. DNA of the CDR3: TGTGCCAGCAGCGGACAGGGTTACGAGCAGTACTTC. Translation: CASSGQGYEQYF.